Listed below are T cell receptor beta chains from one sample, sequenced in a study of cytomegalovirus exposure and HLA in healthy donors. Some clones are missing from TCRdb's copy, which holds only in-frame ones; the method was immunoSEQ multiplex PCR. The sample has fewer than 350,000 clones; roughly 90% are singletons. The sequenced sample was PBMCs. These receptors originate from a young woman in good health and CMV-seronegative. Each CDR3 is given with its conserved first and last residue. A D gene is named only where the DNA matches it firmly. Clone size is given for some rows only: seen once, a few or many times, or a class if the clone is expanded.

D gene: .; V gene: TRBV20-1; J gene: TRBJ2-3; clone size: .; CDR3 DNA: TGCAGTGCTAAGTCGGTAGATACGCAGTATTTT; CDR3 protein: CSAKSVDTQYF
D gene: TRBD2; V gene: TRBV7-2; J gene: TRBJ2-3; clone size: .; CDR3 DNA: TGTGCCAGCAGCTTCTGGGGGGGAGATACGCAGTATTTT; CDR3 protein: CASSFWGGDTQYF
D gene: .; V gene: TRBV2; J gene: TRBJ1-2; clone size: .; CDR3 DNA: TGTGCCAGCAGTGGACAGAATCCTAACTATGGCTACACCTTC; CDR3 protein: CASSGQNPNYGYTF
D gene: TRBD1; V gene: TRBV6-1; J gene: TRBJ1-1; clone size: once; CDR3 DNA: TGTGCCAGCAGGCTCGACAGGGGTTACACTGAAGCTTTCTTT; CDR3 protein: CASRLDRGYTEAFF
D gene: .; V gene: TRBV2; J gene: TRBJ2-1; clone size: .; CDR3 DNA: TGTGCCAGCGGCTCGACAGGACGCAATGAGCAGTTCTTC; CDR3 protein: CASGSTGRNEQFF
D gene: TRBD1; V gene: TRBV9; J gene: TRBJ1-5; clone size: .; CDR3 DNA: TGTGCCAGCAGCGTACCAGGGGGTTGGCCAATATGCAATCAGCCCCAGCATTTT; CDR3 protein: CASSVPGGWPICNQPQHF
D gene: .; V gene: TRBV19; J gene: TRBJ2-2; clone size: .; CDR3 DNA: TGTGCCAGTAGTACACAGGCGAACACCGGGGAGCTGTTTTTT; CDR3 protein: CASSTQANTGELFF
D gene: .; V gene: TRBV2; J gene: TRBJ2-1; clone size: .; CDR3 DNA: TGTGCCAGCAGTGATTCCGGGGGCTCCTACAATGAGCAGTTCTTC; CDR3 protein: CASSDSGGSYNEQFF
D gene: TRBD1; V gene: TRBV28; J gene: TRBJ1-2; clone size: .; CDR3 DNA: TGTGCCAGCGGCACCTCAGGGACAGGGAAACGGATTTACACCTTC; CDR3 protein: CASGTSGTGKRIYTF
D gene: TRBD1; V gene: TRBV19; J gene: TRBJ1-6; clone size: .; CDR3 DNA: TGTGCCAGTAGCGAAGGGGGCTCCTACTATAATTCACCCCTCCACTTT; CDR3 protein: CASSEGGSYYNSPLHF
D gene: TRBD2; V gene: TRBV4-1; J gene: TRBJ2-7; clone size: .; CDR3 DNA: TGCGCCAGCAGCCAAGGGCTAGCGGGGGTGATCTCCTACGAGCAGTACTTC; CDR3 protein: CASSQGLAGVISYEQYF
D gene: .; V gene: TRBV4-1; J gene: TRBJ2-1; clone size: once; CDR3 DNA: TGCGCCAGCAGCCAAGTAGTACTAGCCTCCTACAATGAGCAGTTCTTC; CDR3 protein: CASSQVVLASYNEQFF
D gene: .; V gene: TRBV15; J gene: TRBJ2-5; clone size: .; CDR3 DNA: TGTGCCACCAGCAGAGTCACAGGGGAGACCCAGTACTTC; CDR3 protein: CATSRVTGETQYF
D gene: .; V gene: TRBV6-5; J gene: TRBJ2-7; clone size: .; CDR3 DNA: TGTGCCAGCAGACTTTCCCCTGGTGAGCAGTACTTC; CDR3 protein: CASRLSPGEQYF
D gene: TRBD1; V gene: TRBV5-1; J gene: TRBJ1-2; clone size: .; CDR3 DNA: TGCGCCAGCAGCAGACTCACAGGGGAAAAGGGCTACACCTTC; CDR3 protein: CASSRLTGEKGYTF
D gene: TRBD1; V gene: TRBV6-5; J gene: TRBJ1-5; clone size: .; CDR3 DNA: TGTGCCAGCAGTTGGGGACAGGATAGCAATCAGCCCCAGCATTTT; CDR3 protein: CASSWGQDSNQPQHF
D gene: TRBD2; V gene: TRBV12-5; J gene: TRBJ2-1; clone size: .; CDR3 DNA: TGTGCTAGTGGCCCGAACCTAGCGGGGGGGGACAATGAGCAGTTCTTC; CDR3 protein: CASGPNLAGGDNEQFF
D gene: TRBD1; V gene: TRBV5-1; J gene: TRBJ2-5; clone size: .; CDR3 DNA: TGCGCCAGCAGCTCTCCTGCAGGACAGGGCCAAGAGACCCAGTACTTC; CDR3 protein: CASSSPAGQGQETQYF
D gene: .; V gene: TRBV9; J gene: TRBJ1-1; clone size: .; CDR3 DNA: TGTGCCAGCAGCGGAGCCCTCCCGGAGGGGACTGAAGCTTTCTTT; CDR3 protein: CASSGALPEGTEAFF
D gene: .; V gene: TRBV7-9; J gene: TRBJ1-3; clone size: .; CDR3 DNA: TGTGCCAGCAGCTTAGGGTCAGCTGGAAACACCATATATTTT; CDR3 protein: CASSLGSAGNTIYF
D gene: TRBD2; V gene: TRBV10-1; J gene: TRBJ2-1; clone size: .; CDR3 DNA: TGCGCCAGCAGTCCTGGGACTAGCGGGTCAGGGAGGTCCTACAATGAGCAGTTCTTC; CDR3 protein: CASSPGTSGSGRSYNEQFF
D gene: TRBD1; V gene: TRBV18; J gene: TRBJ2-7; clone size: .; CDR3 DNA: TGTGCCAGCTCACCGACAGGGCTATACTCCTACGAGCAGTACTTC; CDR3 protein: CASSPTGLYSYEQYF
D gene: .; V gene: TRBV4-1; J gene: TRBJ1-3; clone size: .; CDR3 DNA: TGCGCCAGCAGCCAAGCTAGCAGGCCGACTGGAAACACCATATATTTT; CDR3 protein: CASSQASRPTGNTIYF
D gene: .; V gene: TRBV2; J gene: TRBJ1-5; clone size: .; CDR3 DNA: TGTGCCAGCACCCCGGGGTATAGCAATCAGCCCCAGCATTTT; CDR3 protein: CASTPGYSNQPQHF
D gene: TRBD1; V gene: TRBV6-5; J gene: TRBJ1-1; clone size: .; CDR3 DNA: TGTGCCAGCAGTAGAACAGGGGCGAAGAACACTGAAGCTTTCTTT; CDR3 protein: CASSRTGAKNTEAFF
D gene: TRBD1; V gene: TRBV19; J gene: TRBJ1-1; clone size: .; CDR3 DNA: TGTGCCAGTAGTTTCTCCGGGACAGGCGGGCTTTGGGAAGCTTTCTTT; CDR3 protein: CASSFSGTGGLWEAFF
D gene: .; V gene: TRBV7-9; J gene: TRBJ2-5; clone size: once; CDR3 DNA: TGTGCCAGCAGGGAGACAGCGGGCCAAGAGACCCAGTACTTC; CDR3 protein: CASRETAGQETQYF
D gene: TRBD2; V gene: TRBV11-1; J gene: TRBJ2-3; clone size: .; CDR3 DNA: TGTGCCAGCACCCGGACTAGCACCGATACGCAGTATTTT; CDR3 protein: CASTRTSTDTQYF
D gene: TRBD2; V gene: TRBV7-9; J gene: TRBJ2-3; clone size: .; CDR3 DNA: TGTGCCAGCAGCTTACCCCTAGCGGGGGCCTCCACAGATACGCAGTATTTT; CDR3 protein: CASSLPLAGASTDTQYF
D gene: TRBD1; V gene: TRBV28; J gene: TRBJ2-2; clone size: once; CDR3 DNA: TGTGCCAGCATGCAGGGACAGAGGAACACCGGGGAGCTGTTTTTT; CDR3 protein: CASMQGQRNTGELFF
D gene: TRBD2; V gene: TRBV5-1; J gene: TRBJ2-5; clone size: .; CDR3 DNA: TGCGCCAGCAGCTTGCGGGCTAGCGGGGCACAAGAGACCCAGTACTTC; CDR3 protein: CASSLRASGAQETQYF
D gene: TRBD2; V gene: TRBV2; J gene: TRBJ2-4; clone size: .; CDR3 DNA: TGTGCCAGCACTTTAGGACTAGCGGAAAACATTCAGTACTTC; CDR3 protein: CASTLGLAENIQYF
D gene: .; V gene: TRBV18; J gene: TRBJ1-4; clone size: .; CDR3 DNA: TGTGCCAGCTCGGAGCGGACAACTAATGAAAAACTGTTTTTT; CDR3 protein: CASSERTTNEKLFF
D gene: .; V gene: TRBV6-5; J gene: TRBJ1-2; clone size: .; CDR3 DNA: TGTGCCAACTTCTGGAGCGGGCTGGACTATGGCTACACCTTC; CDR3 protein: CANFWSGLDYGYTF
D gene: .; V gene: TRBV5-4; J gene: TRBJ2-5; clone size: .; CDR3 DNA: TGTGCCAGCAGCTGGCCGGGACTGCAAGAGACCCAGTACTTC; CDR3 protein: CASSWPGLQETQYF
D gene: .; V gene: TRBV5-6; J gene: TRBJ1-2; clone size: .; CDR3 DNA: TGTGCCAGCAGCTTTGACTCTGCACAGGGTGGGGATGGCTACACCTTC; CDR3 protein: CASSFDSAQGGDGYTF
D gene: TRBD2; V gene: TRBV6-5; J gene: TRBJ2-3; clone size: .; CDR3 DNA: TGTGCCAGCAGCTTTAGCGGGGGTATAACAGATACGCAGTATTTT; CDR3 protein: CASSFSGGITDTQYF
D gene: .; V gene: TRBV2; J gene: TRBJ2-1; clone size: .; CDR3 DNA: TGTGCCAGCAGTGAACCTGTAAGCGGCGTTAAGTTCTTC; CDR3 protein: CASSEPVSGVKFF
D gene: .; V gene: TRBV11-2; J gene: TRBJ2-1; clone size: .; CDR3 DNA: TGTGCCAGCAGCTTAGAGGCGGGAGAGCAGTTCTTC; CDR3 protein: CASSLEAGEQFF
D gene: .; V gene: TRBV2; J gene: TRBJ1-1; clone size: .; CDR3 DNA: TGTGCCAGCAGTGGTGAAGGGGCCGGGACTGAAGCTTTCTTT; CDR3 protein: CASSGEGAGTEAFF
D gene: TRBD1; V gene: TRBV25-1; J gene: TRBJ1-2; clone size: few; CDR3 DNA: TGTGCCAGCAGTGGGACAGGAGGCTACACCTTC; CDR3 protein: CASSGTGGYTF
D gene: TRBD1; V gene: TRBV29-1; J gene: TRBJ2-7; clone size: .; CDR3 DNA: TGCAGCGCGAGACAGGGGCGCGAGCAGTACTTC; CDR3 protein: CSARQGREQYF
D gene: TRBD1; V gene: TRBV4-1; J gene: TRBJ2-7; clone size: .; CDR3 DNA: TGCGCCAGCAGCCTCGGGACAGGGGTACACGAGCAGTACTTC; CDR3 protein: CASSLGTGVHEQYF
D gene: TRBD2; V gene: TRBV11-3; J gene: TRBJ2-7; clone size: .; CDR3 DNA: TGTGCCAGCAGCCCATCTAGCGGGGGGCCACTAAGCTCCTACGAGCAGTACTTC; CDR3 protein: CASSPSSGGPLSSYEQYF
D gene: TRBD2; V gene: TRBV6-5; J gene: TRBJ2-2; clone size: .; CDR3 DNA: TGTGCCAGCAGTTCAAGCGGGGGGTCCACCGGGGAGCTGTTTTTT; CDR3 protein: CASSSSGGSTGELFF
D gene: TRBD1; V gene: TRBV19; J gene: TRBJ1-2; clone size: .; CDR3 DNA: TGTGCCAGCAAGACGAGGGACAGTTCCTATGGCTACACCTTC; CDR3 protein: CASKTRDSSYGYTF
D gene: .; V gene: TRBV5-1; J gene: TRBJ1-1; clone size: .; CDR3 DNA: TGCGCCAGCAGCTCGCCGACGGGAACGAACACTGAAGCTTTCTTT; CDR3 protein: CASSSPTGTNTEAFF
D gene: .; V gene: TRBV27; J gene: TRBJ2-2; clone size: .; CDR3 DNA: TGTGCCACCACCTACTCCTCGAACACCGGGGAGCTGTTTTTT; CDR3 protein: CATTYSSNTGELFF
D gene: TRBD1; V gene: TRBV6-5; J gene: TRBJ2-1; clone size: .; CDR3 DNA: TGTGCCAGCAGTGTCGGGACAGCGATTTACAATGAGCAGTTCTTC; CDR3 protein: CASSVGTAIYNEQFF
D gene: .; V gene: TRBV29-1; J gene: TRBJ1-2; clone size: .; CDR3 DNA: TGCAGCGATCCCGCCGGGGGGATAGTGGGCTACACCTTC; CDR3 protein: CSDPAGGIVGYTF
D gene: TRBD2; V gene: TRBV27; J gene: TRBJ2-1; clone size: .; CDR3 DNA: TGTGCCAGCAGTTCACTCCGACTAGCGGATAGGGGTTTGTCCTACAATGAGCAGTTCTTC; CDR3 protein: CASSSLRLADRGLSYNEQFF
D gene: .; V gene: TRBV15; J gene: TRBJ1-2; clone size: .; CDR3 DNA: TGTGCCACCAGCAGAGATATCGGTTGGGGGCCTGGCTACACCTTC; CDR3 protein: CATSRDIGWGPGYTF
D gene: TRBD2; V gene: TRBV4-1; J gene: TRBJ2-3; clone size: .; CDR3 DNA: TGCGCCAGCAGTCCTGGGGGACTAGCGGGGTCAGATACGCAGTATTTT; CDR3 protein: CASSPGGLAGSDTQYF
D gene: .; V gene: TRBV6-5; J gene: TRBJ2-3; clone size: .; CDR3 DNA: TGTGCCAGCAGTTACTCGCCTAGCGGCACAGATACGCAGTATTTT; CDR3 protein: CASSYSPSGTDTQYF